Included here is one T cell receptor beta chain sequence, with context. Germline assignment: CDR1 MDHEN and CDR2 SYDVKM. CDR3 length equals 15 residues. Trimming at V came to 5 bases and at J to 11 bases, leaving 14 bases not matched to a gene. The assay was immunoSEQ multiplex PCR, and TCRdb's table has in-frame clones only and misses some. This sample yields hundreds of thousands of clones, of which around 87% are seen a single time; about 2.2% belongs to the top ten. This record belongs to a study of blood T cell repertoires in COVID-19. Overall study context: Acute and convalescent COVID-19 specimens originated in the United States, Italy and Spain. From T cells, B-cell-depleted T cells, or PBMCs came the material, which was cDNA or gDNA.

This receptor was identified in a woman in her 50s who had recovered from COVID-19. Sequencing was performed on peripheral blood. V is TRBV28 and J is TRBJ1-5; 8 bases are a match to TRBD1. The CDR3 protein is CASSPGTGLIRAQHF. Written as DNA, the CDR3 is TGTGCCAGCAGTCCCGGGACAGGCCTTATCAGGGCCCAGCATTTT.